The 25 T cell receptor beta chains below were found in one sample sequenced in a study of cytomegalovirus exposure and HLA in healthy donors. Clones were read by immunoSEQ multiplex PCR, and TCRdb kept only the in-frame ones, dropping some. This sample yields hundreds of thousands of clones, of which roughly 80% are seen a single time; less than 7% belongs to the top ten. Sample: PBMCs. The receptors derive from a woman between 18 and 30 years old in good health and CMV-seronegative.

Regarding this clone: One end of the junction fails to match germline, which may point to a read error. The chain joins TRBV2 to TRBJ2-7; 13 nucleotides line up with TRBD2. This CDR3 has 15 amino acids. The V gene's germline CDR1 is SNHLY and CDR2 FYNNEI. CDR3 DNA: TGTGCCGGCAGGACTAGCGGGGGACTGACCTACGAGCAGTACTTC. Translated, it gives CAGRTSGGLTYEQYF. Variable domain in full (rest from reference TRBV2 and TRBJ2-7): EPEVTQTPSHQVTQMGQEVILRCVPISNHLYFYWYRQILGQKVEFLVSFYNNEISEKSEIFDDQFSVERPDGSNFTLKIRSTKLEDSAMYFCAGRTSGGLTYEQYFGPGTRLTVT.

The V and J genes are TRBV6-6 and TRBJ2-1, with D possibly matching TRBD2 (6 bases). Germline V gene sequence: CDR1 MNHNY, CDR2 SVGAGI (reference sequence). V shed 0 bases and J shed 12 bases, with 21 bases lying between them. The CDR3 is made up of 16 amino acids. The CDR3 DNA reads as TGTGCCAGCAGTTACTCGATGGCGGGGCTTGGCGTGGGGCAGTTCTTC. It yields the protein CASSYSMAGLGVGQFF.

The rearrangement joins TRBV28 to TRBJ2-7; 7 nucleotides match TRBD2. Germline V gene lookup returns CDR1 MDHEN and CDR2 SYDVKM. V lost 2 bases, J lost 6 bases, and 7 bases stayed unmatched. The CDR3 is 14 residues long. The CDR3 DNA follows: TGTGCCAGCAGTTTAATGGCGGGAGTATTCGAGCAGTACTTC. This translates into CASSLMAGVFEQYF.

The chain links TRBV27 to TRBJ2-1; D is undetermined. Germline assignment: CDR1 MNHEY and CDR2 SMNVEV (reference sequence). The V gene lost 8 bases and the J gene lost 4 bases, with 6 bases spanning the gap. CDR3 length equals 11 residues. The CDR3 here is CASVGYNEQFF. CDR3 bases: TGTGCCAGCGTAGGGTACAATGAGCAGTTCTTC.

V usage is TRBV27 and J usage is TRBJ2-2, with 8 bases fitting TRBD2. This CDR3 comprises 16 residues. Germline CDR1 MNHEY, CDR2 SMNVEV (reference sequence). The ends lost 2 bases at V and 4 bases at J; junction bases unmatched: 6. The CDR3 loop reads CASSLVSGSLTGELFF. CDR3 coding DNA: TGTGCCAGCAGTTTAGTGAGCGGGAGCCTCACCGGGGAGCTGTTTTTT.

This clone was detected only once. Other DNA sequences within the sample encode an identical CDR3. This chain joins TRBV5-1 and TRBJ2-7; D perhaps matches TRBD1 (6 bases). CDR3 length equals 13 residues. Germline V lookup: CDR1 SGHRS, CDR2 YFSETQ. With 5 bases removed from V and 1 base from J, the gap between germline ends came to 10 bases. The CDR3 reads CASSPGQSYEQYF. In DNA, the CDR3 is TGCGCCAGCAGTCCAGGACAGTCCTACGAGCAGTACTTC.

The V and J genes are TRBV28 and TRBJ2-7, with 8 bases lining up with TRBD2. V lost 5 bases and J lost 3; bases outside the gene matches: 9. CDR1 and CDR2 from the germline V gene are MDHEN and SYDVKM. CDR3 length equals 15 residues. CDR3 protein: CASSRRTSSYYEQYF. The CDR3 region has the DNA TGTGCCAGCAGTCGACGGACTAGCTCGTACTACGAGCAGTACTTC.

The genes are TRBV4-2 and TRBJ2-7, with 8 bases fitting TRBD2. The CDR3 is 16 residues long. V shed 1 base, J shed 5 bases, and the junction held 10 bases outside the gene matches. Germline lookup yields CDR1 LGHNA and CDR2 YNFKEQ. In DNA, the CDR3 is TGTGCCAGCAGCCAAGTCAGGGGTGGTAGCGGGAACGAGCAGTACTTC. This encodes CASSQVRGGSGNEQYF.

V usage is TRBV7-9 and J usage is TRBJ1-1; D is uncertain. Deletions cut 4 bases from V and 7 bases from J, with 10 bases between. The CDR3 sequence is 12 residues long. The germline V gene encodes CDR1 SEHNR and CDR2 FQNEAQ (reference sequence). The CDR3 DNA follows: TGTGCCAGCAGCTCCGTCGGGAGTGAAGCTTTCTTT. Translating gives CASSSVGSEAFF. Full variable domain (remainder filled in from reference TRBV7-9 and TRBJ1-1): DTGVSQNPRHKITKRGQNVTFRCDPISEHNRLYWYRQTLGQGPEFLTYFQNEAQLEKSRLLSDRFSAERPKGSFSTLEIQRTEQGDSAMYLCASSSVGSEAFFGQGTRLTVV.

The rearrangement joins TRBV27 to TRBJ2-3, with D tentatively TRBD1 (6 bases). The CDR3 is 16 amino acids. The V end was cut by 5 bases, the J end by 3 bases, with 18 bases between. CDR1 is MNHEY and CDR2 is SMNVEV in the germline V gene (reference sequence). The DNA of the CDR3 is TGTGCCAGCAGTCCCACAGGGACGTTGGGTACAGATACGCAGTATTTT. Translated: CASSPTGTLGTDTQYF.

V usage is TRBV6-5 and J usage is TRBJ2-7, with 9 bases lining up with TRBD1. The CDR3 runs to 14 residues. After removal of 5 bases from V and 2 bases from J, the junction contained 4 bases not matched to a gene. Germline CDR1 MNHEY, CDR2 SVGAGI. CDR3 region: CASSPDRGPYEQYF. Here the CDR3 DNA reads TGTGCCAGCAGTCCGGACAGGGGCCCCTACGAGCAGTACTTC.

The chain couples TRBV9 to TRBJ1-5; D is possibly TRBD1 (5 bases). The CDR3 sequence is 16 residues long. Germline V gene sequence: CDR1 SGDLS, CDR2 YYNGEE. V gave up 7 bases and J gave up 0 bases, with 17 bases separating them. CDR3 nucleotides: TGTGCCAGCGGTCCCGGGGCACCAAATAGCAATCAGCCCCAGCATTTT. It yields the protein CASGPGAPNSNQPQHF. Looking up the rest from reference TRBV9 and TRBJ1-5 gives the full variable domain: DSGVTQTPKHLITATGQRVTLRCSPRSGDLSVYWYQQSLDQGLQFLIQYYNGEERAKGNILERFSAQQFPDLHSELNLSSLELGDSALYFCASGPGAPNSNQPQHFGDGTRLSIL.

This sequence joins TRBV28 and TRBJ1-3, with D possibly being TRBD1 (6 bases). Germline assignment: CDR1 MDHEN and CDR2 SYDVKM. The CDR3 loop spans 15 amino acids. Trimming took off 5 bases at V and 1 base at J, with 12 bases between the two ends. This chain's CDR3 is CASSPLDRSGNTIYF. The CDR3 DNA reads as TGTGCCAGCAGTCCCCTGGACAGATCTGGAAACACCATATATTTT.

The chain carries TRBV5-1 and TRBJ2-7; D is possibly TRBD1 (6 bases). This CDR3 comprises 14 residues. V was pared by 3 bases and J by 3 bases, with 13 bases between. Germline V lookup: CDR1 SGHRS, CDR2 YFSETQ. CDR3 nucleotide sequence: TGCGCCAGCAGCTCATGGGACACCAGCTACGAGCAGTACTTC. Translation: CASSSWDTSYEQYF.

The V and J genes are TRBV2 and TRBJ2-5; TRBD2 aligns across 11 bases. Losses at the gene ends were 5 bases for V and 2 bases for J; bases not matched to a gene: 1. Germline CDR1 and CDR2: SNHLY and FYNNEI. This CDR3 has 14 amino acids. In DNA form, the CDR3 reads TGTGCCAGCAGTTTAGCGGGGGGGCAAGAGACCCAGTACTTC. Its translation is CASSLAGGQETQYF.

This clone was seen only a few times. This rearrangement joins TRBV29-1 to TRBJ1-2; D unclear. CDR1 and CDR2 from the germline V gene are SQVTM and ANQGSEA. Trimming shortened V by 0 bases and J by 4 bases, and 6 bases separated the two germline ends. This CDR3 is 12 amino acids long. CDR3 amino acids: CSVEEVPYGYTF. The CDR3 DNA reads TGCAGCGTTGAAGAGGTCCCCTATGGCTACACCTTC.

This clone is a singleton in its sample. This chain connects TRBV2 to TRBJ2-3, with D perhaps matching TRBD1 or TRBD2 (5 bases each). CDR1 is SNHLY, CDR2 FYNNEI, per germline. This CDR3 contains 14 residues. V shed 9 bases and J shed 0 bases, with 13 bases lying between them. The CDR3 reads CARLRDLSTDTQYF. In nucleotides, the CDR3 is TGTGCCAGACTCCGGGACCTTAGCACAGATACGCAGTATTTT.

The chain has TRBV6-5 and TRBJ2-7; possibly TRBD1 or TRBD2 for D (5 bases each). The CDR3 contains 13 residues. Germline V gives CDR1 MNHEY, CDR2 SVGAGI. V was shortened by 6 bases and J by 0 bases, with 9 bases between the two germline ends. DNA of the CDR3: TGTGCCAGCAGGTTGGGACCCTCCTACGAGCAGTACTTC. Encoded protein: CASRLGPSYEQYF.

The V and J genes are TRBV2 and TRBJ2-1, with 11 bases aligning to TRBD1. CDR1 and CDR2 from the germline V gene are SNHLY and FYNNEI. This CDR3 contains 13 residues. V gave up 10 bases and J gave up 4 bases; unmatched junction bases: 3. The CDR3 sequence: CANRDRGYNEQFF. CDR3 nucleotides: TGTGCCAACCGGGACAGGGGGTACAATGAGCAGTTCTTC.

The rearrangement uses TRBV4-1 and TRBJ2-7; maybe TRBD2 (5 bases). The DNA end is more similar to TRBJ2-1, so the J call may be wrong. There are 15 residues in the CDR3. From germline, CDR1 is MGHRA and CDR2 YSYEKL. This chain's CDR3 is CASSVWEIAHNEQFF. The CDR3 DNA follows: TGCGCCAGCAGCGTGTGGGAGATCGCCCACAATGAGCAGTTCTTC.

The V and J genes are TRBV4-1 and TRBJ2-1; a weak D match, TRBD1 (6 bases). The CDR3 totals 14 residues. V shed 1 base and J shed 10 bases, with 14 bases lying between them. Germline CDR1 MGHRA, CDR2 YSYEKL. As DNA, the CDR3 is TGCGCCAGCAGCCAAGGAAGGGGGAGCAACGAGCAGTTCTTC. Translation gives CASSQGRGSNEQFF.

This clone was found once. The chain couples TRBV7-9 to TRBJ2-3; 9 bases match TRBD1. The junction had 5 bases not matched to a gene; V was cut back by 5 bases and J by 2 bases. Per germline, CDR1 SEHNR and CDR2 FQNEAQ (reference sequence). The CDR3 totals 15 residues. The CDR3 bases are TGTGCCAGCAGCCAGGGACAGGGAAACACAGATACGCAGTATTTT. This gives the protein CASSQGQGNTDTQYF.

The V call is TRBV25-1, the J call TRBJ1-3; 7 positions match TRBD1. The CDR3 covers 16 residues. CDR1 and CDR2 (germline): MGHDK, SYGVNS. Losses at the gene ends were 2 bases for V and 5 bases for J; bases not matched to a gene: 9. CDR3 loop: CASSEMGTVGRNTIYF. Here the CDR3 DNA reads TGTGCCAGCAGTGAAATGGGGACAGTTGGGAGAAACACCATATATTTT.

The J gene is TRBJ1-1, the V gene TRBV6-5, with no clear D. V lost 6 bases to trimming and J lost 8 bases, with 10 bases between them. Looked up from germline, CDR1 is MNHEY and CDR2 is SVGAGI. This CDR3 is 11 amino acids long. The CDR3 reads CASSPGSEAFF. The CDR3 DNA reads as TGTGCCAGCAGCCCCGGGTCAGAAGCTTTCTTT.

This clone has a single count. The genes are TRBV11-2 and TRBJ2-5; D unclear. Germline CDR1 and CDR2: SGHAT and FQNNGV. The V end was cut by 4 bases, the J end by 2 bases, with 2 bases between. The length of the CDR3 is 11 residues. CDR3 nucleotide sequence: TGTGCCAGCAGCTATCAAGAGACCCAGTACTTC. Its translation is CASSYQETQYF.